This T cell receptor beta chain was observed in a study of T cell repertoires in cytomegalovirus infection. Findings and limits, study-wide: Cumulated frequencies of public TCR beta families served to identify carriers of CMV plus the relevant HLA.

Only one count was recorded for this clonotype. Its matching antigen is unknown. MiXCR, run by TCRdb on the reads, gives a single entry per CDR3 protein. The table has 900,000 to 950,000 distinct CDR3 sequences, approximately 33% seen once; the top ten hold 13%. The receptor was derived from a human donor in good health (CMV status not recorded). Some clones in this sample may be carry-over from other donors' samples. Material: cultured CD8+ T cells from PBMCs, obtained from culture after CMV antigen stimulation.

CDR3 sequence: CASSGDRGLETQYF. The CDR3 DNA sequence: TGTGCCAGCAGCGGGGACAGGGGGCTGGAGACCCAGTACTTC. V is TRBV6-5 and J is TRBJ2-5, with 12 nucleotides matching TRBD1. The CDR3 loop spans 14 amino acids. The germline CDR1 and CDR2 sequences are MNHEY and SVGAGI. V lost 6 bases to trimming and J lost 5 bases; unmatched junction nucleotides: 4.